This T cell receptor beta chain is drawn from a study of CD8 T cells in Susac syndrome. The CDR3 loop spans 15 amino acids. Germline values: CDR1 MNHEY, CDR2 SMNVEV (reference sequence). V was cut by 3 bases and J by 1 base, with 12 bases left in between. An amount of RNA that ranged from roughly 0.5 to 1 ug was reverse transcribed with random hexamers. TCRdb re-derived calls from the immunoSEQ multiplex PCR reads in MiXCR, one entry per CDR3 protein. Among 150,000 or so distinct CDR3 sequences, around 95% were seen once, and the ten largest hold roughly 0.16%. The sequenced sample consisted of CD8+ T cells from PBMCs. This sequence originates from a human donor with multiple sclerosis. The chain links TRBV27 to TRBJ1-2; no reliable D call. CDR3 coding DNA: TGTGCCAGCAGTTTCGGTTCGCTTGGTAACTATGGCTACACCTTC. Amino acids: CASSFGSLGNYGYTF.